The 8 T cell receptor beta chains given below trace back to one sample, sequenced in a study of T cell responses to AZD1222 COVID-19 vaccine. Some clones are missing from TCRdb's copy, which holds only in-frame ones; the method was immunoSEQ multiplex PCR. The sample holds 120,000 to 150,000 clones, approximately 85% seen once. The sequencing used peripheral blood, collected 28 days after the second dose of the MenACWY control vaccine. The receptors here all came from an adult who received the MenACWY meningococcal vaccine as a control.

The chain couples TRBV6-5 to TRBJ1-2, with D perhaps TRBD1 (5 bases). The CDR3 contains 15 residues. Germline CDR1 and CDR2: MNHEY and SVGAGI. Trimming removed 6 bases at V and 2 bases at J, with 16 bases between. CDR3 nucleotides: TGTGCCAGCAGGGAGGAGGGGCGGACAAACTATGGCTACACCTTC. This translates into CASREEGRTNYGYTF.

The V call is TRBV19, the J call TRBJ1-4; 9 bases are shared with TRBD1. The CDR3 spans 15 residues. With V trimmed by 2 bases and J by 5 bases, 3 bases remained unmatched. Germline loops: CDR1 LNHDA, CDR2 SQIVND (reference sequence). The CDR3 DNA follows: TGTGCCAGTAGTATATTTGGGACAGGGAATGAAAAACTGTTTTTT. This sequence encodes CASSIFGTGNEKLFF.

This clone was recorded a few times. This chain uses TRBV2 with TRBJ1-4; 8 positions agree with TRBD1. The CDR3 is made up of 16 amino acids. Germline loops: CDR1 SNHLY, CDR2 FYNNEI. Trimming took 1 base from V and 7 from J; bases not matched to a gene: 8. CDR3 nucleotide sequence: TGTGCCAGCAGTGAAGGGTGGGACAGGTCGGTTGAAAAACTGTTTTTT. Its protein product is CASSEGWDRSVEKLFF.

DNA of the CDR3: TGTGCCAGTGACTTCGGACAGGTGGGTCTGGTGAGGAGCAATCAGCCCCAGCATTTT. Translated: CASDFGQVGLVRSNQPQHF. The genes are TRBV19 and TRBJ1-5; 7 bases map to TRBD1. CDR1 is LNHDA, CDR2 SQIVND, per germline (reference sequence). The CDR3 has 19 amino acids. V shed 8 bases and J 1 base; nucleotides not matched to a gene: 20.

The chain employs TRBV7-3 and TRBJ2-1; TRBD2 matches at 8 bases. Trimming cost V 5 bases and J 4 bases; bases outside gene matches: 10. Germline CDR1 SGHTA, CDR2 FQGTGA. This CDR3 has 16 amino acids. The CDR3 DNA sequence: TGTGCCAGCAGCCCCCGGGGGGGAGGGCCTTACAATGAGCAGTTCTTC. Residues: CASSPRGGGPYNEQFF.

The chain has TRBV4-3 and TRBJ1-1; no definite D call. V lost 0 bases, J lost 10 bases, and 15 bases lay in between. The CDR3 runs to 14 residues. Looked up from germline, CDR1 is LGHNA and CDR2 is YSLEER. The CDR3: CASSQDSATRVAFF. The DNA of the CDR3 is TGCGCCAGCAGCCAAGATTCGGCCACCCGGGTAGCTTTCTTT.

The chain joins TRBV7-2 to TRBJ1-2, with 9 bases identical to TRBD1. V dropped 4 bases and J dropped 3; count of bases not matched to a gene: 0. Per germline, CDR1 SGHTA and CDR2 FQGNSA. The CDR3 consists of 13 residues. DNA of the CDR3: TGTGCCAGCAGCTGGGACAGGGACTATGGCTACACCTTC. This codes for CASSWDRDYGYTF.

CDR3 protein: CASSPGQGGDTQYF. In nucleotides, the CDR3 is TGTGCCAGCAGTCCGGGACAGGGTGGGGATACGCAGTATTTT. The chain links TRBV28 to TRBJ2-3, with 9 bases that match TRBD1. The V gene end was trimmed by 5 bases and the J gene end by 6 bases; junction bases not matched to a gene: 6. Germline assignment: CDR1 MDHEN and CDR2 SYDVKM. The CDR3 loop spans 14 amino acids.